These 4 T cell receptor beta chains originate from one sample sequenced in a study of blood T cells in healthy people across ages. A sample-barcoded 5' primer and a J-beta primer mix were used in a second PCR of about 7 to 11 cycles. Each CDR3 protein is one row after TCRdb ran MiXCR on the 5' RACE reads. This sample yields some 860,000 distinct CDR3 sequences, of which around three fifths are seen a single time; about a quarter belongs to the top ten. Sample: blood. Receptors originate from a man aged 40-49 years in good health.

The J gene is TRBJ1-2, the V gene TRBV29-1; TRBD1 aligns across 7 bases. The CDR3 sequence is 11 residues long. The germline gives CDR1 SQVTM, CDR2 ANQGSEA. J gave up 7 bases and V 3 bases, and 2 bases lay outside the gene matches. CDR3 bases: TGCAGCGTTGATCGGGACAGTGGCTACACCTTC. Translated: CSVDRDSGYTF.

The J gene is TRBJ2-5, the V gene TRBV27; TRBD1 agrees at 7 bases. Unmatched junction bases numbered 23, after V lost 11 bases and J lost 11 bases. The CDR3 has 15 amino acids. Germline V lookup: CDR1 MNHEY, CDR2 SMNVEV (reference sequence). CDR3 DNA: TGTGCCGGCACCAACCTAGGGGGCGAACTGAATGAGCAGTACTTC. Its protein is CAGTNLGGELNEQYF.

CDR3 DNA sequence: TGCAGTGCTAGTGCGACCAGGAGCGGGGGTTCCTACGAGCAGTACTTC. Protein: CSASATRSGGSYEQYF. The rearrangement links TRBV20-1 to TRBJ2-7; 8 bases agree with TRBD2. With 3 bases clipped from V and 1 base from J, the junction kept 11 bases outside the gene matches. From germline, CDR1 is DFQATT and CDR2 SNEGSKA (reference sequence). The CDR3 sequence is 16 residues long.

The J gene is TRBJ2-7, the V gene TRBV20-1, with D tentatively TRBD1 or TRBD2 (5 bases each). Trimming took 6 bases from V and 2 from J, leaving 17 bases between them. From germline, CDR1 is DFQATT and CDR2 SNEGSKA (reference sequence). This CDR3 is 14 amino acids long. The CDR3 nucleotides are TGCAGTGCCGATGACCGGGACGCCGCCTACGAGCAGTACTTC. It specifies CSADDRDAAYEQYF.